The sequence of this TCR beta chain was determined in a study of shared clonotypes between healthy human individuals. V trimming: 4 bases; J trimming: 4 bases; junction bases outside the gene matches: 24. The CDR3 sequence is 20 residues long. The germline gives CDR1 MNHEY, CDR2 SMNVEV (reference sequence). With regard to this clone: Its antigen is unidentified.

Memory CD4+ cells were the fraction left after CD45RA+ naive selection. Points from the study as a whole: Rarefaction revealed incomplete sorted-subset sequencing despite large depth.

Here immunoSEQ multiplex PCR was the method, and the copy in TCRdb shows in-frame clones only, minus some. The sample has 1,400,000 or so clones; just under 99% are singletons. The sample taken for sequencing was naive CD4+ T cells sorted from blood. The subset is: CD45RA+ positively selected. The source of this sequence is a man aged 25-45 years in good health. The chain is built from TRBV27 and TRBJ2-5; 7 bases fit TRBD1. The CDR3 region has the DNA TGTGCCAGCAGTTCCCGCCTTGAAGTGAGACTGACAGGGCCCACAGAGACCCAGTACTTC. This gives the protein CASSSRLEVRLTGPTETQYF.